A selection of T cell receptor beta chains follows, all from one sample in a study of blood T cell repertoires in COVID-19. Repertoires were generated with immunoSEQ multiplex PCR, while TCRdb's copy carries only in-frame clones and drops some. The sample shows more than 120,000 clones, roughly 87% of them seen only once. Sequenced sample: peripheral blood. All receptors derive from a woman aged 50 to 60 with acute or convalescent COVID-19. The CDR3 runs from the conserved cysteine through the conserved F or W.

v_gene	j_gene	len	CDR3aa
TRBV10-2	TRBJ1-2	19	CASIRGVGQGQGIIDGYTF
TRBV24-1	TRBJ1-5	16	CATLNRGQRHNQPQHF
TRBV9	TRBJ2-2	16	CASSVTGREFTGELFF
TRBV6-5	TRBJ2-7	11	CASSYEYEQYF
TRBV9	TRBJ1-3	15	CASSPSGQSGNTIYF
TRBV5-1	TRBJ2-7	11	CASSLGGEQYF
TRBV25-1	TRBJ2-1	16	CASTTNGGLAGAGQFF
TRBV29-1	TRBJ2-7	14	CSVEDRDRGYEQYF
TRBV5-5	TRBJ2-7	12	CASRYDSHEQYF
TRBV21-1	TRBJ1-1	15	CASSPSPGVNTEAFF
TRBV2	TRBJ1-1	15	CASRVNRDGSFEAFF
TRBV9	TRBJ2-1	14	CASSVSSSYNEQFF
TRBV10-1	TRBJ2-3	14	CASGSSGVTDTQYF
TRBV7-9	TRBJ1-1	13	CASSLSGGTEAFF
TRBV28	TRBJ2-3	14	CASALAGGLYTQYF
TRBV9	TRBJ1-1	14	CASSVITQGTEAFF
TRBV10-3	TRBJ2-7	14	CAMGLAGASYEQYF
TRBV13	TRBJ1-6	16	CASSLGGQGRNSPLHF
TRBV19	TRBJ1-2	17	CASSIKAAGVTNYGYTF
TRBV19	TRBJ2-1	15	CATRPPSEAYNEQFF
TRBV27	TRBJ1-5	15	CASSLYVNSNQPQHF